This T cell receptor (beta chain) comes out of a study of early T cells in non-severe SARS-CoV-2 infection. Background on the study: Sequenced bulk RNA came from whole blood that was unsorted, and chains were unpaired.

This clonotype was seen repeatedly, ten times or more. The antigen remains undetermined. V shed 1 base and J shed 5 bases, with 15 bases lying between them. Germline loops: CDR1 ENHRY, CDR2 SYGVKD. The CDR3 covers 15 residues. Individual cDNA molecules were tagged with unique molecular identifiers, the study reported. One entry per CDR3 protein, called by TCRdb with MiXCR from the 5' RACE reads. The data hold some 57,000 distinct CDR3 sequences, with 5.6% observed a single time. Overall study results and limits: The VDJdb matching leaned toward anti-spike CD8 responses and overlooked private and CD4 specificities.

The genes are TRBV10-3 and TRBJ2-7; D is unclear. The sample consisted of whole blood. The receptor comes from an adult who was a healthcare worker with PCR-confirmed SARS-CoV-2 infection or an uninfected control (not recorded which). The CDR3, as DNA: TGTGCCATCAGTGAGTTAAATGCCCGTGGGGACGAGCAGTACTTC. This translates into CAISELNARGDEQYF.